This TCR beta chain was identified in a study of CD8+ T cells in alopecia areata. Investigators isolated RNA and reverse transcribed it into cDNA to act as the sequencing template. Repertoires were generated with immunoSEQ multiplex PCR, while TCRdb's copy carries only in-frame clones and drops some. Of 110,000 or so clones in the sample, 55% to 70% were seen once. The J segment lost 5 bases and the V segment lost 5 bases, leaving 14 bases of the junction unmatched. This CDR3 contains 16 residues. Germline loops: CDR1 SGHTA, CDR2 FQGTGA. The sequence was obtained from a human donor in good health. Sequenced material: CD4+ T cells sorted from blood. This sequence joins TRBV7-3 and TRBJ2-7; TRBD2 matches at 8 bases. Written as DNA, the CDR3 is TGTGCCAGCAGCCCAGGCCCGACTAGCGCTAGGAACGAGCAGTACTTC. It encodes CASSPGPTSARNEQYF.